This T cell receptor beta chain was identified in a study of blood T cell repertoires in COVID-19. Study background: Acute and convalescent COVID-19 specimens originated in the United States, Italy and Spain. T cells, B-cell-depleted T cells, or PBMCs provided the cDNA or gDNA that served as material.

CDR3 length: 13 residues. CDR1 SGDLS and CDR2 YYNGEE come from the germline V gene. V was clipped by 3 bases and J by 2 bases, with 8 bases between them. Source study methods: The authors estimated nucleated cell counts from reference gene primer amplification. Data came from immunoSEQ multiplex PCR; TCRdb stores just in-frame clones and leaves some out. V and J calls and clone size are copied from that table; D and trimming were computed from the DNA. The sample shows 130,000 or so clones, about 75% of them seen only once. The sample taken for sequencing was peripheral blood. This TCR derives from an elderly man with acute or convalescent COVID-19. The rearrangement joins TRBV9 to TRBJ2-5; no definite D call. Here the CDR3 reads CASSARLQETQYF. For the CDR3, the DNA is TGTGCCAGCAGCGCTAGGCTTCAAGAGACCCAGTACTTC.